This TCR beta chain stems from a study of T-cell memory formation after mild COVID-19. Study conclusions and caveats: A balance of CD4 and CD8 characterized clones contracting day 15 to 85, whereas later expanders leaned CD4+. Among CD4+ contracting clones, most were CM and EM, and CD8+ ones EMRA.

This clonotype was counted once. Its antigen is not known. From the 5' RACE reads, TCRdb called clonotypes with MiXCR, one entry per CDR3 protein. The sample contains fewer than 140,000 distinct CDR3 sequences, about a sixth of which appear only once. The germline V gene has CDR1 LGHNT and CDR2 FRNRAP. Trimming cost V 2 bases and J 4 bases, with 17 bases left between them. The CDR3 covers 16 residues. The specimen sequenced was PBMCs or a T cell subset sorted from them (not recorded which). The chain is built from TRBV12-5 and TRBJ1-1; TRBD1 might be the D (5 bases). This receptor was identified in an adult woman who had mild COVID-19 (a few samples of this study predate the infection). Cell type and time point are not known. CDR3 sequence: CASGLTPGRRSTEAFF. DNA of the CDR3: TGTGCTAGTGGTTTGACACCGGGGCGCCGGTCCACTGAAGCTTTCTTT.